This is a list of T cell receptor beta chains from one sample in a study of OX40 agonist ivuxolimab in advanced cancers. Sequenced by immunoSEQ multiplex PCR; TCRdb stores in-frame clones only, minus some. The repertoire holds tens of thousands of clones, nearly 90% seen once, with under 4.5% in the top ten. This material consisted of CD4+ or CD8+ T cells sorted from blood, taken in a trial of the OX40 agonist ivuxolimab. The receptors come from an adult with an advanced solid tumor such as melanoma, head and neck, liver or kidney cancer. Each CDR3 is given with its conserved first and last residue. The D gene is left open where the match is weak. The listing skips clone size in some rows; elsewhere it reads once, few, many or a size class.

D,V,J,size,CDR3,DNA
TRBD2,TRBV19,TRBJ2-7,.,CASSRIWTSGKSYEQYF,TGTGCCAGTAGTCGGATTTGGACTAGCGGGAAATCCTACGAGCAGTACTTC
TRBD2,TRBV6-5,TRBJ2-7,.,CASSYDGRGYEQYF,TGTGCCAGCAGTTACGACGGGAGGGGCTACGAGCAGTACTTC
.,TRBV10-3,TRBJ2-7,.,CAISAGAGEQYF,TGTGCCATCAGTGCAGGGGCGGGCGAGCAGTACTTC
.,TRBV4-2,TRBJ2-1,.,CASSQEGRNNEQFF,TGTGCCAGCAGCCAAGAAGGGAGGAACAATGAGCAGTTCTTC
.,TRBV5-4,TRBJ2-5,.,CASSLGGRSGETQYF,TGTGCCAGCAGCTTGGGGGGACGGTCGGGGGAGACCCAGTACTTC
TRBD1,TRBV6-1,TRBJ2-7,.,CASTEGQSYEQYF,TGTGCCAGCACAGAGGGACAGTCCTACGAGCAGTACTTC
.,TRBV6-5,TRBJ1-5,once,CASSLRQEYNQPQHF,TGTGCCAGCAGTCTACGACAGGAATACAATCAGCCCCAGCATTTT
TRBD1,TRBV10-3,TRBJ1-1,once,CAISMTGVDTEAFF,TGTGCCATCAGTATGACAGGGGTCGACACTGAAGCTTTCTTT
.,TRBV6-6,TRBJ1-3,.,CASSYDQGRDTIYF,TGTGCCAGCAGTTACGACCAGGGTCGGGACACCATATATTTT
.,TRBV6-5,TRBJ2-1,.,CASSYSSRGYNEQFF,TGTGCCAGCAGTTACTCTAGCAGAGGATACAATGAGCAGTTCTTC
.,TRBV6-1,TRBJ2-2,few,CASRDTNTGELFF,TGTGCCAGCAGGGACACGAACACCGGGGAGCTGTTTTTT
.,TRBV19,TRBJ1-5,.,CASSILGNQPQHF,TGTGCCAGTAGTATTTTGGGGAATCAGCCCCAGCATTTT
.,TRBV4-3,TRBJ1-2,.,CASSQGEGYGYTF,TGCGCCAGCAGCCAAGGGGAGGGCTATGGCTACACCTTC
TRBD1,TRBV7-2,TRBJ1-3,.,CASSLLQGGTGNTIYF,TGTGCCAGCAGCTTACTCCAGGGGGGAACTGGAAACACCATATATTTT
TRBD2,TRBV28,TRBJ2-5,.,CASSETSGRFVETQYF,TGTGCCAGCAGTGAAACTAGCGGGAGGTTTGTAGAGACCCAGTACTTC
TRBD1,TRBV28,TRBJ1-1,.,CASSTSLRGRTEAFF,TGTGCCAGCAGTACGAGTCTAAGGGGGCGCACTGAAGCTTTCTTT
.,TRBV25-1,TRBJ1-2,.,CASSESYVYGYTF,TGTGCCAGCAGTGAAAGTTATGTATATGGCTACACCTTC
.,TRBV27,TRBJ1-4,.,CASSLGWGKLFF,TGTGCCAGCAGTTTAGGATGGGGAAAACTGTTTTTT
TRBD2,TRBV5-1,TRBJ2-1,.,CASRGTSGPSYNEQFF,TGCGCCAGCAGGGGGACTAGCGGCCCCTCTTACAATGAGCAGTTCTTC
.,TRBV6-1,TRBJ2-1,.,CASSEHGGEQFF,TGTGCCAGCAGTGAACATGGCGGTGAGCAGTTCTTC
.,TRBV5-1,TRBJ1-5,.,CASSVTGLQPQHF,TGCGCCAGCAGCGTCACAGGGTTACAGCCCCAGCATTTT
.,TRBV19,TRBJ2-2,.,CASSNPRGSTGELFF,TGTGCCAGTAGTAATCCTAGGGGGTCGACCGGGGAGCTGTTTTTT
.,TRBV6-5,TRBJ2-3,.,CASSYGLAADTQYF,TGTGCCAGCAGTTACGGGCTAGCTGCAGATACGCAGTATTTT
.,TRBV5-1,TRBJ2-5,.,CASSSWDSETQYF,TGCGCCAGCAGCTCTTGGGATTCGGAGACCCAGTACTTC
TRBD1,TRBV28,TRBJ1-2,.,CAVGDRGYGYTF,TGTGCCGTCGGGGACAGGGGCTATGGCTACACCTTC
.,TRBV11-3,TRBJ1-1,.,CASSLSDSRVGFF,TGTGCCAGCAGCTTATCGGACTCTCGAGTTGGTTTCTTT
.,TRBV6-5,TRBJ1-1,.,CASSLTGLNTEAFF,TGTGCCAGCAGCCTGACAGGCCTGAACACTGAAGCTTTCTTT
.,TRBV6-5,TRBJ2-1,.,CASSYDPYNEQFF,TGTGCCAGCAGTTACGATCCCTACAATGAGCAGTTCTTC
.,TRBV7-2,TRBJ1-6,.,CASTRPSPYNSPLHF,TGTGCCAGCACGCGGCCCAGCCCTTATAATTCACCCCTCCACTTT
.,TRBV6-5,TRBJ2-7,.,CASSKLGYEQYF,TGTGCCAGCTCCAAGTTAGGATACGAGCAGTACTTC
.,TRBV30,TRBJ1-3,.,CAWSVRGAGNTIYF,TGTGCCTGGAGTGTACGAGGAGCAGGAAACACCATATATTTT
TRBD2,TRBV9,TRBJ2-7,once,CASSVGRLAGHYEQYF,TGTGCCAGCAGCGTCGGGAGACTAGCGGGTCACTACGAGCAGTACTTC
TRBD2,TRBV4-3,TRBJ2-2,.,CASSPVGLAGGTGELFF,TGCGCCAGCAGCCCTGTCGGACTAGCGGGAGGCACCGGGGAGCTGTTTTTT
.,TRBV5-1,TRBJ1-3,.,CASSLARMQGGGNTIYF,TGCGCCAGCAGCTTGGCCCGGATGCAGGGTGGCGGAAACACCATATATTTT
.,TRBV6-1,TRBJ1-5,.,CASSDLRGYSNQPQHF,TGTGCCAGCAGTGACCTACGGGGGTATAGCAATCAGCCCCAGCATTTT
.,TRBV7-3,TRBJ2-5,.,CASSLGLVGPQYF,TGTGCCAGCAGCTTAGGGCTAGTGGGGCCCCAGTACTTC
.,TRBV9,TRBJ2-2,few,CASKEGGVGGELFF,TGTGCCAGCAAGGAGGGAGGAGTAGGCGGGGAGCTGTTTTTT
TRBD2,TRBV9,TRBJ2-7,.,CASSVGGLAGVYEQYF,TGTGCCAGCAGCGTAGGAGGGTTAGCGGGAGTCTACGAGCAGTACTTC
TRBD1,TRBV28,TRBJ1-5,.,CASSGQAFYSNQPQHF,TGTGCCAGCAGTGGACAGGCCTTCTATAGCAATCAGCCCCAGCATTTT
.,TRBV19,TRBJ2-2,.,CASSIIAANTGELFF,TGTGCCAGTAGTATCATAGCAGCGAACACCGGGGAGCTGTTTTTT
.,TRBV15,TRBJ2-5,.,CATSRGYQETQYF,TGTGCCACATCCAGGGGCTACCAAGAGACCCAGTACTTC
.,TRBV5-6,TRBJ1-2,.,CASSLGMGRPGYTF,TGTGCCAGCAGCTTGGGGATGGGCCGTCCGGGCTACACCTTC
.,TRBV7-9,TRBJ2-7,.,CASSLVGNRAGEQYF,TGTGCCAGCAGCTTAGTTGGGAACAGGGCTGGAGAGCAGTACTTC
.,TRBV5-1,TRBJ2-3,.,CASSLGITSSTDTQYF,TGCGCCAGCAGCTTGGGCATTACCTCTAGCACAGATACGCAGTATTTT
.,TRBV28,TRBJ1-1,.,CASSSGRSFRNTEAFF,TGTGCCAGCAGTTCGGGACGGAGCTTTCGGAACACTGAAGCTTTCTTT
.,TRBV5-1,TRBJ1-3,.,CASSARTGSGNTIYF,TGCGCCAGCAGCGCCAGGACGGGCTCTGGAAACACCATATATTTT
.,TRBV14,TRBJ1-2,.,CASSQENTDHYGYTF,TGTGCCAGCAGCCAAGAAAATACAGACCACTATGGCTACACCTTC
.,TRBV7-6,TRBJ2-1,.,CASSRRAGYNEQFF,TGTGCCAGCAGCAGGAGGGCGGGGTACAATGAGCAGTTCTTC